A selection of T cell receptor beta chains follows, all from one sample in a study of radiation and T cells in renal cell carcinoma. The data were produced by immunoSEQ multiplex PCR, yet TCRdb's version contains in-frame clones alone and is incomplete. The data contain roughly 120,000 clones, 75% to 85% of them singletons. Specimen: blood, collected from a patient whose treatment included radiotherapy and nephrectomy. Receptor source: a woman aged 60-75 years with renal cell carcinoma. Each CDR3 is given with its conserved first and last residue. The order of the fields is D gene, V gene, J gene, clone size, CDR3 DNA, CDR3 protein. The D gene is left open where the match is weak. Clone size is stated in some rows and not others, as once, few, many or a class when expanded.

.	TRBV5-1	TRBJ1-3	.	TGCGCCAGCAGCTTAGGGGGTCAAAACTCTGGAAACACCATATATTTT	CASSLGGQNSGNTIYF
.	TRBV19	TRBJ2-5	once	TGTGCCAGTAGTTTCGGACAGAGCCGGTACCAAGAGACCCAGTACTTC	CASSFGQSRYQETQYF
.	TRBV19	TRBJ1-2	many	TGTGCCAGTAGGGGAGGAGGGGCAGTCGGTGGCTACACCTTC	CASRGGGAVGGYTF
.	TRBV5-4	TRBJ1-1	.	TGTGCCAGCAGGCCGGGACAGAACACTGAAGCTTTCTTT	CASRPGQNTEAFF
TRBD1	TRBV19	TRBJ2-3	.	TGTGCCAGTAGTATAACCAGGGGGCGAGCGTATTTT	CASSITRGRAYF
.	TRBV27	TRBJ1-1	.	TGTGCCAGCAGTGTCTACCAGGGAAGCACTGAAGCTTTCTTT	CASSVYQGSTEAFF
TRBD2	TRBV13	TRBJ2-1	.	TGTGCCAGCAGCCGCCAGCGGGAGGGGAGGAATGAGCAGTTCTTC	CASSRQREGRNEQFF
.	TRBV5-1	TRBJ1-1	.	TGCGCCACCTCTAATAGTGGAGGGAACACTGAAGCTTTCTTT	CATSNSGGNTEAFF
.	TRBV7-6	TRBJ1-4	.	TGTGCCAGCAGCTTAGTTTCGGGAGAAAAACTGTTTTTT	CASSLVSGEKLFF
TRBD2	TRBV5-1	TRBJ2-3	.	TGCGCCAGCAGCTCCTTTACTAGCGGGGGGAGGGATACGCAGTATTTT	CASSSFTSGGRDTQYF
.	TRBV6-6	TRBJ1-4	.	TGTGCCAGCAGCCCCCGGGACTCAACTAATGAAAAACTGTTTTTT	CASSPRDSTNEKLFF
TRBD1	TRBV5-1	TRBJ1-6	.	TGCGCCAGCAGCTTGGGACAGGGGAGGAATTCACCCCTCCACTTT	CASSLGQGRNSPLHF
TRBD1	TRBV30	TRBJ1-4	.	TGTGCCTGGGAGGACAGGGGGCATGAAAAACTGTTTTTT	CAWEDRGHEKLFF
.	TRBV7-2	TRBJ1-2	.	TGTGCCAGCAGCTTCCCAGGGGCTAACTATGGCTACACCTTC	CASSFPGANYGYTF
TRBD1	TRBV5-1	TRBJ1-4	.	TGCGCCAGCAGCGTCGACAGGGGCAGACCTTGGGGTAATGAAAAACTGTTTTTT	CASSVDRGRPWGNEKLFF